This T cell receptor (beta chain) derives from a study of OX40 agonist ivuxolimab in advanced cancers. Libraries were prepared by immunoSEQ multiplex PCR; TCRdb keeps only in-frame clonotypes and omits some of them. This sample has 77,000 or so clones; 89% occur once, and the top ten carry roughly an eighth. This CDR3 spans 14 amino acids. Trimming shortened V by 4 bases and J by 5 bases, and 15 bases separated the two germline ends. The sample here was CD4+ or CD8+ T cells sorted from blood, taken in a trial of the OX40 agonist ivuxolimab. The source of this sequence is an adult with an advanced solid tumor such as melanoma, head and neck, liver or kidney cancer. V is TRBV5-3 and J is TRBJ1-2; D is undetermined. TRBV5-3 falls under the ORF class, with uncertain function. The CDR3 DNA is TGTGCCAGAAGCCGCCCGGGTGCGGGGTATGGCTACACCTTC. It yields the protein CARSRPGAGYGYTF.